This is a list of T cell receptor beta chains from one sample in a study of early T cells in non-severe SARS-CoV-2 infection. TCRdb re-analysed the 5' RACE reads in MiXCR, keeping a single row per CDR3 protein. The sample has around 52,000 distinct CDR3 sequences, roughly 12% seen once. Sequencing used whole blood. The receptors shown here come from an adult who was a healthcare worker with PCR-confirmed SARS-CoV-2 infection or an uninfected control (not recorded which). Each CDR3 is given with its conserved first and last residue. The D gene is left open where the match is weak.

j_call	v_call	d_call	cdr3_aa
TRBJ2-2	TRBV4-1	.	CASQRQRNTGELFF
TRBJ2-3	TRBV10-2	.	CASSESPTSTDTQYF
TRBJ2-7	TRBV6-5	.	CASSVSPWGYEQYF
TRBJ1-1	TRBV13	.	CASSWSGNTEAFF
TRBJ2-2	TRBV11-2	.	CASSLDFTSGELFF
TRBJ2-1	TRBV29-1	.	CSVAASDEQFF
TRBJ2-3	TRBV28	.	CASSPWDGTDTQYF
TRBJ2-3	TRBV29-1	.	CSVEGTGSTDTQYF
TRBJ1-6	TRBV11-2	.	CASSSVWSPLHF
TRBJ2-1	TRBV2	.	CAIDHHGEFF
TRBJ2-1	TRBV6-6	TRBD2	CASMVAGGLSNEQFF
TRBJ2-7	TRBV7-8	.	CASRSSSGGMTYEQYF
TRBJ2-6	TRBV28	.	CASSFMRHSRSGANVLTF
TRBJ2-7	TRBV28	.	CASSLQGPYEQYF
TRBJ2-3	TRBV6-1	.	CASSERDIPTDTQYF
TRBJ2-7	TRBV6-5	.	CASSYSGPGNYEQYF
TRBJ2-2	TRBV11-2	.	CASSYIRQSTGELFF
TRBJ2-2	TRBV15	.	CATSRDQVNWDAGELFF
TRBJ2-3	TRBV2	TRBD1	CARRDRADTQYF
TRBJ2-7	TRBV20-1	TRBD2	CSARDAIAGSYEQYF
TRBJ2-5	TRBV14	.	CASSPDWTGQETQYF
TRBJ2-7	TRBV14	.	CASSHGQGPSYEQYF
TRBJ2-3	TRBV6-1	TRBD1	CASSRDRGRYTQYF
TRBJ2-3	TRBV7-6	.	CASSLAGSATDTQYF
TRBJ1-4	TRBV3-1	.	CASSQDWSRNEKLFF
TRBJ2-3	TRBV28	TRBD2	CASIPTSGADTQYF
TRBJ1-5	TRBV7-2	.	CASSLDQGTDQPQHF
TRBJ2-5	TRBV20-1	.	CSAQRWGYQETQYF
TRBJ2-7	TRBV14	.	CASSQDRRDEQYF
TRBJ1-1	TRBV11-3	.	CASSRGSNTEAFF
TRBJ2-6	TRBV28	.	CASTPSGANVLTF
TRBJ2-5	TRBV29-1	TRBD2	CSARLAGGETQYF
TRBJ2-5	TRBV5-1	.	CASSLEGETQYF
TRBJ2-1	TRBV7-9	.	CASSLATTSYNEQFF
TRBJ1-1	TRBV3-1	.	CASSPGGSGTEAFF
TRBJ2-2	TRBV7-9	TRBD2	CASSAGLAANTGELFF
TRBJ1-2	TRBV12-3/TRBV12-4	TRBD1	CASRETGLYGYTF
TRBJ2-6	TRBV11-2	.	CASSPWASGANVLTF
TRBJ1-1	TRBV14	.	CASSQVVLNTEAFF
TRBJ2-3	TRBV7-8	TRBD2	CASSFLAGGTTDTQYF
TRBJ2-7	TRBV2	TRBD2	CASTNQAGVGEQYF
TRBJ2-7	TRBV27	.	CASSHEGIAVYEQYF
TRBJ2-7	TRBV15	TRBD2	CATSRDRTSGMEQYF
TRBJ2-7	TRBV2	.	CASSRTDTTSYEQYF
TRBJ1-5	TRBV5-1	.	CASSLDSNQPQHF
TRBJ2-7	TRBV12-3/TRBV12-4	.	CASSAEASYEQYF
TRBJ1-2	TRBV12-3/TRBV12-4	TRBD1	CASRIDRDGYGYTF
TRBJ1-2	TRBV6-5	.	CASKQGNYGYTF
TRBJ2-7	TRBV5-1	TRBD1	CASSLALTGVTYEQYF
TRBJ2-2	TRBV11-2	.	CASSLAVFRARGNTGELFF